These 12 T cell receptor beta chains were all obtained from the same sample, sequenced in a study of CD8+CD57+ T cells in acquired aplastic anemia. Genomic DNA was employed as the template in profiling TCR beta VDJ and CDR3. Via MiXCR, TCRdb re-called the reads, giving one row per CDR3 protein. The table includes 300,000 or so distinct CDR3 sequences, approximately 56% detected once. The sample was sorted CD4+, CD8+, or CD8+CD57+ T cells (not recorded which) from PBMCs. These receptors all come from a human donor with severe aplastic anemia or a healthy control (not recorded which).

This clonotype was seen many times. The genes are TRBV7-9 and TRBJ2-2, with a tentative D call TRBD2 (5 bases). Germline V gene sequence: CDR1 SEHNR, CDR2 FQNEAQ (reference sequence). There are 16 residues in the CDR3. Trimming took 3 bases from V and 4 from J, leaving 15 bases between them. CDR3 in amino acids: CASSFLKIAPTGELFF. The CDR3 coding sequence is TGTGCCAGCAGCTTTCTTAAGATAGCGCCCACCGGGGAGCTGTTTTTT.

With respect to this clonotype: No conserved phenylalanine or tryptophan is present at the end of the CDR3, so a read error is the likely explanation. The J gene is TRBJ2-3, the V gene TRBV7-9; D possibly corresponds to TRBD2 (6 bases). This CDR3 is built from 15 residues. Trimming removed 5 bases from V and 9 bases from J, with 21 bases in between. Germline loops: CDR1 SEHNR, CDR2 FQNEAQ (reference sequence). The CDR3 coding sequence is TGTGCCAGCAGCCAAGAGGAGGGGTCCTCGGGGACGCAGTATTCT. It encodes CASSQEEGSSGTQYS.

The chain combines TRBV10-3 with TRBJ1-5; D gene unclear. The germline gives CDR1 ENHRY, CDR2 SYGVKD. V shed 1 base and J shed 3 bases, with 10 bases lying between them. This CDR3 is 15 amino acids long. CDR3 in amino acids: CAISEFSSNNQPQHF. CDR3 DNA: TGTGCCATCAGTGAGTTTTCGTCTAACAATCAGCCCCAGCATTTT.

Of note for this clonotype: An end of the junction does not agree with germline; a read error may underlie this. The chain employs TRBV5-1 and TRBJ1-2, with 12 bases matching TRBD1. The CDR3 totals 15 residues. Germline values: CDR1 SGHRS, CDR2 YFSETQ. CDR3 in amino acids: CSSSGGQGANYGYTF. For the CDR3, the DNA is TGCTCCAGCAGCGGGGGACAGGGGGCAAACTATGGCTACACCTTC. The whole variable domain, filled in from reference TRBV5-1 and TRBJ1-2, reads KAGVTQTPRYLIKTRGQQVTLSCSPISGHRSVSWYQQTPGQGLQFLFEYFSETQRNKGNFPGRFSGRQFSNSRSEMNVSTLELGDSALYLCSSSGGQGANYGYTFGSGTRLTVV.

The chain has TRBV20-1 and TRBJ2-5, with 8 bases that match TRBD1. The CDR3 length is 13 residues. The junction had 2 bases not matched to a gene; V was cut back by 3 bases and J by 2 bases. Germline V gene sequence: CDR1 DFQATT, CDR2 SNEGSKA (reference sequence). The CDR3 bases are TGCAGTGCTAGCAGGGGGCAACAAGAGACCCAGTACTTC. It encodes CSASRGQQETQYF.

The CDR3 sequence: CSVEPDRGLQETQYF. The CDR3 bases are TGCAGCGTTGAACCCGACAGGGGGCTCCAAGAGACCCAGTACTTC. The chain couples TRBV29-1 to TRBJ2-5; 10 bases agree with TRBD1. The CDR3 contains 15 residues. Germline CDR1 reads SQVTM; CDR2 reads ANQGSEA. The V gene end was trimmed by 2 bases and the J gene end by 1 base; junction bases not matched to a gene: 4.

J is TRBJ2-5 and V is TRBV12-3 or TRBV12-4; 9 nucleotides match TRBD2. V lost 5 bases and J lost 4; bases outside the gene matches: 8. The CDR3 spans 15 residues. The CDR3 sequence is CASSTSAGGRETQYF. The CDR3 DNA is TGTGCCAGCAGTACCTCCGCGGGGGGGAGAGAGACCCAGTACTTC.

This clonotype was detected only once. The chain has TRBV7-9 and TRBJ1-4; D remains ambiguous. Per the germline V gene, CDR1 is SEHNR and CDR2 is FQNEAQ (reference sequence). V lost 2 bases and J lost 6, with 13 bases in between. The CDR3 contains 15 residues. The CDR3, as DNA: TGTGCCAGCAGCTTATCTCGGGTTAGGGATGAAAAACTGTTTTTT. This translates into CASSLSRVRDEKLFF.

This chain joins TRBV10-3 and TRBJ1-1; D not certain. Trimming shortened V by 6 bases and J by 5 bases, and 10 bases separated the two germline ends. The CDR3 has 12 amino acids. Germline V gene lookup returns CDR1 ENHRY and CDR2 SYGVKD. This CDR3 is CAISALGTEAFF. Written as DNA, the CDR3 is TGTGCCATCAGCGCCCTTGGGACTGAAGCTTTCTTT.

The rearrangement links TRBV29-1 to TRBJ2-1, with D tentatively TRBD1 (7 bases). From germline, CDR1 is SQVTM and CDR2 ANQGSEA. V was trimmed by 2 bases and J by 2 bases, leaving 10 bases between them. The CDR3 is 14 residues long. DNA of the CDR3: TGCAGCGTTGAACCCAGGGGGGCCTACAATGAGCAGTTCTTC. It specifies CSVEPRGAYNEQFF.

The J gene is TRBJ2-5, the V gene TRBV20-1, with TRBD2 matching 10 bases. V dropped 5 bases and J dropped 2; count of bases not matched to a gene: 5. This CDR3 is built from 14 residues. Germline CDR1 DFQATT, CDR2 SNEGSKA (reference sequence). CDR3 amino acids: CSAGLTSGQETQYF. CDR3 DNA: TGCAGTGCTGGACTGACTAGCGGGCAAGAGACCCAGTACTTC.

V gene TRBV20-1 combines with J gene TRBJ1-2, with TRBD1 as a possible D gene (5 bases). Germline V lookup: CDR1 DFQATT, CDR2 SNEGSKA (reference sequence). CDR3 length: 14 residues. V lost 0 bases, J lost 5 bases, and 13 bases lay in between. CDR3 DNA sequence: TGCAGTGCTAGAGATGGGGGTCGGAGTTATGGCTACACCTTC. Its translation: CSARDGGRSYGYTF.